These T cell receptor beta chains were read from a single sample in a study of PD-1 blockade in classical Hodgkin lymphoma. The assay was immunoSEQ multiplex PCR, and TCRdb's table has in-frame clones only and misses some. Of roughly 62,000 clones detected, more than 70% appear once; the ten largest clones hold roughly an eighth. Sequencing used peripheral blood mononuclear cells (PBMCs), obtained at baseline. These receptors were collected from a human donor with classical Hodgkin lymphoma. CDR3s include the opening cysteine and the closing phenylalanine or tryptophan. A D gene is named only where the DNA matches it firmly. Size values are once, few and many counts, or a class for expanded clones, and some rows have none.

d_call,j_call,v_call,clone_size,cdr3_nt,cdr3_aa
-,TRBJ1-1,TRBV2,-,TGTGCCAGCAGTGCCTTCTCTCAGAACCATGAAGCTTTCTTT,CASSAFSQNHEAFF
TRBD2,TRBJ2-7,TRBV4-3,-,TGCGCCAGCAGCCAAGGGCGGGGGGGATCCTACGAGCAGTACTTC,CASSQGRGGSYEQYF
-,TRBJ2-3,TRBV7-3,many,TGTGCCAGCAGCCCGGCAGGGAGCCTAGATACGCAGTATTTT,CASSPAGSLDTQYF
-,TRBJ1-1,TRBV5-6,-,TGTGCCAGCAGCTTTTATTCCGGGCTAGTGACTGAAGCTTTCTTT,CASSFYSGLVTEAFF
-,TRBJ2-5,TRBV29-1,-,TGCAGCGTTGATCCAGGGGTCGAGACCCAGTACTTC,CSVDPGVETQYF
TRBD1,TRBJ1-1,TRBV15,-,TGTGCCACCAGCAGTACAGGGGGCACTGAAGCTTTCTTT,CATSSTGGTEAFF
TRBD2,TRBJ2-3,TRBV5-6,-,TGTGCCAGCAGCTTGGCCGGTGTGTTAGCGGGGGACACAGATACGCAGTATTTT,CASSLAGVLAGDTDTQYF
TRBD1,TRBJ2-2,TRBV6-1,-,TGTGCCAGCAGTCGACGGACAGGGTGGGGCGGGGAGCTGTTTTTT,CASSRRTGWGGELFF
-,TRBJ1-5,TRBV28,-,TGTGCCAGCAGTTGGGGGATTATTTTACGGTGGATTTATGAGGCGCAGCCCCAGCATTTT,CASSWGIILRWIYEAQPQHF
TRBD2,TRBJ2-7,TRBV5-1,-,TGCGCCAGCAGCCCCCCGCTAGCGGGTGGAGCCTACGAGCAGTACTTC,CASSPPLAGGAYEQYF
TRBD1,TRBJ2-7,TRBV2,-,TGTGCCAGCAGTGAAGCGGACAGGGTCTACGAGCAGTACTTC,CASSEADRVYEQYF
TRBD2,TRBJ2-7,TRBV27,-,TGTGCCAGCAGTTTATCGGCTAGCGGCTACGAGCAGTACTTC,CASSLSASGYEQYF
-,TRBJ2-5,TRBV19,-,TGTGCCCGCCTCTTGGACCGTTCAGAGACCCAGTACTTC,CARLLDRSETQYF
-,TRBJ1-5,TRBV9,-,TGTGCCAGCAGCCCCGGGGGGGATGGCAATCAGCCCCAGCATTTT,CASSPGGDGNQPQHF
TRBD1,TRBJ2-7,TRBV19,-,TGTGCCAGTAGCAACAGGGGGACCTGGGAGCAGTACTTC,CASSNRGTWEQYF
-,TRBJ2-2,TRBV5-1,-,TGCGCCAGCAGCCCGGGGACGGAGAACACCGGGGAGCTGTTTTTT,CASSPGTENTGELFF
-,TRBJ1-2,TRBV5-6,once,TGTGCCAGCAGCTTTAACTATGGCTACACCTTC,CASSFNYGYTF
TRBD2,TRBJ2-7,TRBV28,-,TGTGCCAGCAGTTTATACGGTTGGCCTAGCGGGGGTGGCTCCTACGAGCAGTACTTC,CASSLYGWPSGGGSYEQYF
-,TRBJ2-6,TRBV15,-,TGTGCCACCAGCAGAGAGCAGGGTTCTGGGGCCAACGTCCTGACTTTC,CATSREQGSGANVLTF
-,TRBJ2-5,TRBV4-2,-,TGTGCCAGCAGCCTAGAACTGACTACCGCGGAGACCCAGTACTTC,CASSLELTTAETQYF
-,TRBJ2-1,TRBV7-7,-,TGTGCCAGCAGCTTATACCCAGGTTCCAATGAGCAGTTCTTC,CASSLYPGSNEQFF
-,TRBJ2-1,TRBV5-6,-,TGTGCCAGCAGCTTGGCCCCAGGGGTCCCCTACAATGAGCAGTTCTTC,CASSLAPGVPYNEQFF
TRBD1,TRBJ1-6,TRBV14,-,TGTGCCAGCAGCCAAGAAGGGGGCAGGAGCTCCTATAATTCACCCCTCCACTTT,CASSQEGGRSSYNSPLHF
TRBD2,TRBJ2-3,TRBV7-7,-,TGTGCCAGCAGCTTACCACTAGCGGGGGCCCCAAACTCCACAGATACGCAGTATTTT,CASSLPLAGAPNSTDTQYF
-,TRBJ2-6,TRBV6-6,-,TGTGCCAGCAGTTACAGCTCTGGGGCCAACGTCCTGACTTTC,CASSYSSGANVLTF
-,TRBJ2-2,TRBV15,-,TGTGCCACCAGCAGAGATCGAGCAGGGGGGGGCACCGGGGAGCTGTTTTTT,CATSRDRAGGGTGELFF
-,TRBJ2-7,TRBV7-9,-,TGTGCCAGCAGCACCACTTTACGGGACGAGCAGTACTTC,CASSTTLRDEQYF
-,TRBJ2-1,TRBV19,-,TGTGCCAGTAGTATAGCCGGGACATCCTACAATGAGCAGTTCTTC,CASSIAGTSYNEQFF
TRBD1,TRBJ1-1,TRBV19,-,TGTGCCAGTAGTGGTGGGACAGGGGTAGGGGACACTGAAGCTTTCTTT,CASSGGTGVGDTEAFF
TRBD1,TRBJ2-7,TRBV4-3,-,TGCGCCAGCAGCCAAACAACAGGGGCCCCCTACGAGCAGTACTTC,CASSQTTGAPYEQYF
-,TRBJ1-2,TRBV29-1,-,TGCAGCGTTGGACCCCTGACGACGGTTGGCTACACCTTC,CSVGPLTTVGYTF
-,TRBJ2-7,TRBV11-3,-,TGTGCCAGCAGCACGGCCATCTCCTACGAGCAGTACTTC,CASSTAISYEQYF
TRBD1,TRBJ1-5,TRBV5-6,-,TGTGCCAGCAGCTTGACAGGGGCTCGGAGCAATCAGCCCCAGCATTTT,CASSLTGARSNQPQHF
TRBD2,TRBJ2-6,TRBV7-2,-,TGTGCCAGCAGCCGTAGGGAGGGCCGCTCTGGGGCCAACGTCCTGACTTTC,CASSRREGRSGANVLTF
TRBD2,TRBJ2-2,TRBV6-1,-,TGTGCCAGCAGTGAAAATAGCGGGGGGCTTCTTAACACCGGGGAGCTGTTTTTT,CASSENSGGLLNTGELFF
-,TRBJ2-7,TRBV7-9,-,TGTGCCTGTGAGGGGGACCACGAGCAGTACTTC,CACEGDHEQYF
TRBD2,TRBJ2-7,TRBV4-3,once,TGCGCCAGCAGCCACCCTAGCGGGGGGAGGAACGAGCAGTACTTC,CASSHPSGGRNEQYF
-,TRBJ1-1,TRBV4-3,-,TGCGCCAGCAGCCAACCGGGGGGCAGGGCGAACACTGAAGCTTTCTTT,CASSQPGGRANTEAFF
TRBD2,TRBJ2-1,TRBV4-2,-,TGTGCCAGCAGCCCAGTCCGGGACTACTCCTACAATGAGCAGTTCTTC,CASSPVRDYSYNEQFF
TRBD2,TRBJ2-6,TRBV30,few,TGTGCCTGGATAAGGGAGGGATCCAACGTCCTGACTTTC,CAWIREGSNVLTF
TRBD1,TRBJ1-1,TRBV6-1,-,TGTGCCAGCAGTGAAGTGTTCGGGACAGGGGACACTGAAGCTTTCTTT,CASSEVFGTGDTEAFF
-,TRBJ1-1,TRBV14,-,TGTGCCAGCAGCCAAGAATCCGGGTTGGGCACTGAAGCTTTCTTT,CASSQESGLGTEAFF